These T cell receptor beta chains were read from a single sample in a study of blood T cells in healthy people across ages. TCRdb independently ran MiXCR on the 5' RACE reads; one entry per CDR3 protein. Altogether some 1.7 million distinct CDR3 sequences are present, approximately 30% being singletons, with the ten largest covering 7.7%. The specimen sequenced was blood. The receptors stem from a woman in her thirties in good health. The conserved cysteine and the conserved F or W are not part of the CDR3 here. The D gene is left open where the match is weak.

d_gene: .; j_gene: TRBJ1-1; v_gene: TRBV20-1; CDR3aa: SAREVGGVTEAF
d_gene: .; j_gene: TRBJ1-5; v_gene: TRBV6-5; CDR3aa: ASSYSPRGNQPQH
d_gene: .; j_gene: TRBJ2-4; v_gene: TRBV24-1; CDR3aa: ATSDLGTWKDIQY
d_gene: TRBD2; j_gene: TRBJ2-3; v_gene: TRBV2; CDR3aa: ASIRPQRGGTDTQY
d_gene: TRBD2; j_gene: TRBJ2-3; v_gene: TRBV7-3; CDR3aa: ASSLNPLAGAADTQY
d_gene: TRBD2; j_gene: TRBJ2-5; v_gene: TRBV3-1; CDR3aa: VSSQTSGMQETQY
d_gene: .; j_gene: TRBJ2-3; v_gene: TRBV29-1; CDR3aa: SVEDLSSPSTDTQY
d_gene: .; j_gene: TRBJ1-1; v_gene: TRBV18; CDR3aa: ASSAGFGAF
d_gene: .; j_gene: TRBJ2-7; v_gene: TRBV20-1; CDR3aa: SARDAEGKVNEQY
d_gene: .; j_gene: TRBJ1-5; v_gene: TRBV18; CDR3aa: ASSPGSDQPQH
d_gene: .; j_gene: TRBJ2-3; v_gene: TRBV5-6; CDR3aa: ASRMGTDTQY
d_gene: TRBD1; j_gene: TRBJ2-7; v_gene: TRBV28; CDR3aa: ASKRQGPTYEQY
d_gene: .; j_gene: TRBJ1-5; v_gene: TRBV20-1; CDR3aa: SARDPGIGQPQH
d_gene: .; j_gene: TRBJ2-3; v_gene: TRBV6-4; CDR3aa: ACSLTGLDTQY
d_gene: .; j_gene: TRBJ1-3; v_gene: TRBV5-1; CDR3aa: ASSLTEPGNTIY
d_gene: .; j_gene: TRBJ1-5; v_gene: TRBV2; CDR3aa: ASSPRVAHQPQH
d_gene: .; j_gene: TRBJ1-2; v_gene: TRBV19; CDR3aa: ASSMNERGYT
d_gene: .; j_gene: TRBJ1-6; v_gene: TRBV7-9; CDR3aa: ASRRGSYNSPLH
d_gene: TRBD2; j_gene: TRBJ2-5; v_gene: TRBV6-5; CDR3aa: ASSLKTSGGPTQY
d_gene: .; j_gene: TRBJ2-3; v_gene: TRBV3-1; CDR3aa: ASSPPGRGVDTQY
d_gene: .; j_gene: TRBJ2-7; v_gene: TRBV9; CDR3aa: ASSPQKQALAPFYEQY
d_gene: TRBD2; j_gene: TRBJ2-1; v_gene: TRBV10-2; CDR3aa: ASSELGLTPYNEQF
d_gene: TRBD2; j_gene: TRBJ2-3; v_gene: TRBV7-9; CDR3aa: ASSPSLAGRSGDTQY
d_gene: TRBD1; j_gene: TRBJ2-7; v_gene: TRBV24-1; CDR3aa: ATSDWPGQGVLYEQY
d_gene: .; j_gene: TRBJ2-7; v_gene: TRBV5-1; CDR3aa: ASSQDPGRGYEQY
d_gene: .; j_gene: TRBJ2-7; v_gene: TRBV30; CDR3aa: AWSYSYEQY
d_gene: TRBD1; j_gene: TRBJ2-7; v_gene: TRBV6-1; CDR3aa: ASSERTGGSYEQY